These 3 T cell receptor beta chains originate from one sample sequenced in a study of blood T cell repertoires in COVID-19. The assay was immunoSEQ multiplex PCR, and TCRdb's table has in-frame clones only and misses some. The profile shows roughly 41,000 clones, 70% to 90% of them singletons. The sample was peripheral blood. These receptor sequences come from a man aged 55-75 years with acute or convalescent COVID-19.

The J gene is TRBJ1-5, the V gene TRBV18, with D tentatively TRBD1 (5 bases). CDR1 and CDR2 (germline): KGHSH, LQKENI. The V end was cut by 2 bases, the J end by 5 bases, with 10 bases between. The CDR3 is 14 amino acids. The CDR3 sequence is CASSPNWGDQPQHF. As DNA, the CDR3 is TGTGCCAGCTCACCAAATTGGGGGGATCAGCCCCAGCATTTT. The whole variable domain, remainder taken from reference TRBV18 and TRBJ1-5, is NAGVMQNPRHLVRRRGQEARLRCSPMKGHSHVYWYRQLPEEGLKFMVYLQKENIIDESGMPKERFSAEFPKEGPSILRIQQVVRGDSAAYFCASSPNWGDQPQHFGDGTRLSIL.

The rearrangement links TRBV10-2 to TRBJ2-1; D call uncertain. CDR1 is WSHSY and CDR2 is SAAADI in the germline V gene. V lost 5 bases to trimming and J lost 4 bases, with 3 bases between them. The CDR3 is 11 amino acids. CDR3 DNA sequence: TGCGCCAGCAGTCTATACAATGAGCAGTTCTTC. Its translation is CASSLYNEQFF.

This rearrangement joins TRBV2 to TRBJ2-5, with 7 positions matching TRBD2. In germline, CDR1 is SNHLY, CDR2 FYNNEI. After removal of 10 bases from V and 0 bases from J, the junction contained 11 bases not matched to a gene. This CDR3 region has 15 residues. The CDR3 loop is CATRSQAGHQETQYF. The CDR3 DNA is TGTGCCACCCGATCCCAAGCGGGGCACCAAGAGACCCAGTACTTC.